Following are 2 T cell receptor beta chains from one sample sequenced in a study of blood T cell repertoires in COVID-19. Assay: immunoSEQ multiplex PCR; the TCRdb copy retains only in-frame clones and omits some. The sample has approximately 200,000 clones, roughly nine tenths seen once. Input material: peripheral blood. The receptors stem from a man aged 65 to 79 with active or convalescent COVID-19.

The chain links TRBV7-6 to TRBJ2-7; TRBD1 aligns across 9 bases. The CDR3 is 15 residues long. Germline CDR1 and CDR2: SGHVS and FNYEAQ. Trimming took 1 base from V and 4 from J; bases not matched to a gene: 5. In DNA form, the CDR3 reads TGTGCCAGCAGCTTAGAAGGGACAGGGACTTACGAGCAGTACTTC. It codes for CASSLEGTGTYEQYF. Together with reference TRBV7-6 and TRBJ2-7, the CDR3 gives the full variable domain: GAGVSQSPRYKVTKRGQDVALRCDPISGHVSLYWYRQALGQGPEFLTYFNYEAQQDKSGLPNDRFSAERPEGSISTLTIQRTEQRDSAMYRCASSLEGTGTYEQYFGPGTRLTVT.

The chain combines TRBV6-5 with TRBJ1-2; 10 nucleotides agree with TRBD1. Trimming took 3 bases from V and 1 from J; bases not matched to a gene: 2. Germline CDR1 and CDR2: MNHEY and SVGAGI. The CDR3 extends over 15 amino acids. The CDR3 coding sequence is TGTGCCAGCAGTTATGGGACAGGGGATAACTATGGCTACACCTTC. This codes for CASSYGTGDNYGYTF.